Reported below is one TCR beta chain. The entry originates in a study of blood T cell repertoires in COVID-19. Original processing methods: For nucleated cells, counts were estimated from reference gene primer amplification. Sequencing was performed with immunoSEQ multiplex PCR; in TCRdb, only in-frame clones are kept and a portion is missing. Clonal size and the V and J genes are those of that table, whereas D and trimming came from the DNA. This sample has about 210,000 clones; more than 70% occur once, and the top ten carry more than 8%. The source material was peripheral blood. This TCR derives from a woman aged 45-59 years with acute or convalescent COVID-19.

CDR3 nucleotide sequence: TGCGCCAGCAGACGGAGCGGGAGGGAATACGATACGCAGTATTTT. The encoded protein is CASRRSGREYDTQYF. V gene TRBV5-1 combines with J gene TRBJ2-3, with 10 bases aligning to TRBD2. V lost 5 bases, J lost 6 bases, and 9 bases stayed unmatched. The CDR3 spans 15 residues. The V gene's germline CDR1 is SGHRS and CDR2 YFSETQ.